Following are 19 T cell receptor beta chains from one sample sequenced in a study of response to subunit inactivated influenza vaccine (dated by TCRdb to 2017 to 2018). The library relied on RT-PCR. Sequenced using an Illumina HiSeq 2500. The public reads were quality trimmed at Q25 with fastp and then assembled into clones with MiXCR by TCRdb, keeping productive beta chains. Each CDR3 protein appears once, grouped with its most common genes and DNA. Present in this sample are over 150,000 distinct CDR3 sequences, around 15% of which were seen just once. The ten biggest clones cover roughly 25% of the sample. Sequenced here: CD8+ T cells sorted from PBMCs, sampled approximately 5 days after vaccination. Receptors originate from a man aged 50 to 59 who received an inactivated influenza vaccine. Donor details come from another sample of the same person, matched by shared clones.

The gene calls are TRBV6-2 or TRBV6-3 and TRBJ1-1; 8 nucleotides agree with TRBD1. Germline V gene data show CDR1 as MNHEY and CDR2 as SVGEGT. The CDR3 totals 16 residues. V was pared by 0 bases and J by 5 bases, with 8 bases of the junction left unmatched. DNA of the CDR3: TGTGCCAGCAGTTACTCTGAAGACAGGGGTGGGACTGAAGCTTTCTTT. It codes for CASSYSEDRGGTEAFF.

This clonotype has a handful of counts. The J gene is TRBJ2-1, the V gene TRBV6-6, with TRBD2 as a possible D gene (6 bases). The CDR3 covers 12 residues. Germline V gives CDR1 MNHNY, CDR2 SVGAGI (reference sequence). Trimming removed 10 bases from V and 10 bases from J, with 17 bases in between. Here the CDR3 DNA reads TGTGCCATCCTGGCGGGATCGAAGGAGCAGTTCTTC. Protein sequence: CAILAGSKEQFF.

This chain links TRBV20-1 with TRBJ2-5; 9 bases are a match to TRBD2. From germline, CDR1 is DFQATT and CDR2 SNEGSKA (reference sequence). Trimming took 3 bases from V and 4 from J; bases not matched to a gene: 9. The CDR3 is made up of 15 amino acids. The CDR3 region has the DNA TGCAGTGCTAGCATTAGGGGGACTAGCATAGAGACCCAGTACTTC. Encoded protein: CSASIRGTSIETQYF.

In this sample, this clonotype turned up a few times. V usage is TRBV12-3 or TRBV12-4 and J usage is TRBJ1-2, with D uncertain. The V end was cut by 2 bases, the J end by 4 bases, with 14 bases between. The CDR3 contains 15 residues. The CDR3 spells CASSLHMSHPYGYTF. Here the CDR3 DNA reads TGTGCCAGCAGTTTACACATGTCTCACCCCTATGGCTACACCTTC.

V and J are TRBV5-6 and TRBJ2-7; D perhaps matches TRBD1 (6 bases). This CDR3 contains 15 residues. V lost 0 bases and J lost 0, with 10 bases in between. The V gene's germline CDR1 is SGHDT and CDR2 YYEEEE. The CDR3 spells CASSLGTEISYEQYF. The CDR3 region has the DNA TGTGCCAGCAGCTTGGGGACAGAGATCTCCTACGAGCAGTACTTC.

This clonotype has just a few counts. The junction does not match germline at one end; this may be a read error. The CDR3 spells CASSPDLRGTGELFF. CDR3 nucleotide sequence: TGTGCTAGCAGCCCGGACCTTAGGGGCACCGGGGAGCTGTTTTTT. This chain links TRBV7-7 with TRBJ2-2, with D perhaps TRBD1 (5 bases). The CDR3 length is 15 residues. The germline gives CDR1 SSHAT, CDR2 FNYEAQ (reference sequence).

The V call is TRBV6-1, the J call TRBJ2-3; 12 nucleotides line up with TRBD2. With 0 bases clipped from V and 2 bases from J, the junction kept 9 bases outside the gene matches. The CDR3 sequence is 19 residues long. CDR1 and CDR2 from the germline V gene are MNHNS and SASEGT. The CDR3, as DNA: TGTGCCAGCAGTGAAGCGGTGACTAGCGGGAGTGGAGTCACAGATACGCAGTATTTT. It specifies CASSEAVTSGSGVTDTQYF.

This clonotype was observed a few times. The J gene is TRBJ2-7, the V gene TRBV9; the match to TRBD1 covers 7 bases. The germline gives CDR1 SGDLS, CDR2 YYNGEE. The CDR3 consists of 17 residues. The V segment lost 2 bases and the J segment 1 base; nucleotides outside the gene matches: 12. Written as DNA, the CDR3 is TGTGCCAGCAGCGTCCCCCCCGCCCGGGACAGTTCCTACGAGCAGTACTTC. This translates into CASSVPPARDSSYEQYF.

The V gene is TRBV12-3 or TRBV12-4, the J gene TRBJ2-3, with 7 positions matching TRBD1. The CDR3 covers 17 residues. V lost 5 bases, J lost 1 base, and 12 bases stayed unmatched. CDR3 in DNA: TGTGCCAGCAGTCAAGAACAGGGGTTCGGTCGCACAGATACGCAGTATTTT. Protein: CASSQEQGFGRTDTQYF.

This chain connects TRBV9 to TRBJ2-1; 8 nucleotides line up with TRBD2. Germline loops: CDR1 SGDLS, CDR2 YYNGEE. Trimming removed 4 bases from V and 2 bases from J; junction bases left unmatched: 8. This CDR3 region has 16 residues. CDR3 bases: TGTGCCAGCAGCCCAGGGGCAGCGGGAGCCTACAATGAGCAGTTCTTC. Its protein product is CASSPGAAGAYNEQFF.

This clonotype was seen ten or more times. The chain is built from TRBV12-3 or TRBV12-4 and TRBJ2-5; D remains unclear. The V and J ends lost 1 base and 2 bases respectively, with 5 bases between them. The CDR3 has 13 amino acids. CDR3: CASSLGEQETQYF. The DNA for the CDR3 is TGTGCCAGCAGTTTAGGAGAGCAAGAGACCCAGTACTTC.

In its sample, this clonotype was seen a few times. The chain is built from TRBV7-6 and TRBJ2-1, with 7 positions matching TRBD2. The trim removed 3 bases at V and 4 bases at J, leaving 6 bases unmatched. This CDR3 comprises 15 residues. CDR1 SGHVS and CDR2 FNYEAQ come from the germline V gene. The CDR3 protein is CASSFRTRDYNEQFF. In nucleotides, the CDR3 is TGTGCCAGCAGCTTTAGGACTAGAGATTACAATGAGCAGTTCTTC.

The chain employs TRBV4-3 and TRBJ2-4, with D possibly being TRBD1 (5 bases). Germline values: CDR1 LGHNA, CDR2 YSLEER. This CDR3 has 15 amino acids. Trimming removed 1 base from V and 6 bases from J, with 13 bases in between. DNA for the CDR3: TGCGCCAGCAGCCAAGGGACCAGGGTGGGAAACATTCAGTACTTC. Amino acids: CASSQGTRVGNIQYF.

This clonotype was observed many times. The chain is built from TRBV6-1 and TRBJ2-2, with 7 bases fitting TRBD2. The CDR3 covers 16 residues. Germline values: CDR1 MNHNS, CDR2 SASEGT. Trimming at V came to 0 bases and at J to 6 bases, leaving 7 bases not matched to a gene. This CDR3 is CASSEAPGGAPGELFF. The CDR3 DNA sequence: TGTGCCAGCAGTGAAGCCCCGGGGGGTGCCCCCGGGGAGCTGTTTTTT.

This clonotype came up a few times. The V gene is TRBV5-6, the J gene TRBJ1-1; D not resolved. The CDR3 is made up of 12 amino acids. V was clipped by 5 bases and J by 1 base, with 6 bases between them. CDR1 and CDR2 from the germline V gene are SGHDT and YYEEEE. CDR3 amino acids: CASSGQNTEAFF. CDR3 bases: TGTGCCAGCAGTGGGCAGAACACTGAAGCTTTCTTT.

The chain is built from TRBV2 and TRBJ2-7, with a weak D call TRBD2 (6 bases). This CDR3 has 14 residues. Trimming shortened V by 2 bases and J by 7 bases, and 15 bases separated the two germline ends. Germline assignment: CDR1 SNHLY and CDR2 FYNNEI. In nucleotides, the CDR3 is TGTGCCAGCAGTGAACCGGGAGATCCCTTGGAGCAGTACTTC. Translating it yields CASSEPGDPLEQYF.

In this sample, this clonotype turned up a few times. CDR3 sequence: CASSILGLAEGFVDEQYF. The DNA for the CDR3 is TGCGCCAGCAGCATCCTAGGACTAGCGGAGGGGTTCGTGGACGAGCAGTACTTC. The V gene is TRBV5-1, the J gene TRBJ2-7; 10 bases agree with TRBD2. V shed 4 bases, J shed 5 bases, and the junction held 18 bases outside the gene matches. Per germline, CDR1 SGHRS and CDR2 YFSETQ. The CDR3 loop spans 18 amino acids.

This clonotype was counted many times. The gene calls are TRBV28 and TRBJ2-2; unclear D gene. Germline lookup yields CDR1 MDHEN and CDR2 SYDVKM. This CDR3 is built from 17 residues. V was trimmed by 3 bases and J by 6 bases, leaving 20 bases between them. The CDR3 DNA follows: TGTGCCAGCAGTTTGGGCACTTTCCCCTTCACACCCGGGGAGCTGTTTTTT. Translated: CASSLGTFPFTPGELFF.

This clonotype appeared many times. CDR3 sequence reads: CASSQGAGSTDTQYF. The CDR3 DNA sequence: TGCGCCAGCAGCCAAGGGGCAGGGTCCACAGATACGCAGTATTTT. The chain recombines TRBV4-1 with TRBJ2-3, with a weak D call TRBD1 (5 bases). Germline CDR1 is MGHRA and CDR2 is YSYEKL. The CDR3 extends over 15 amino acids. V was cut by 1 base and J by 2 bases, with 10 bases left in between.